This T cell receptor (beta chain) originates from a study of human T cells and chemical hapten exposure. The study's library attached unique molecular identifiers to single cDNA molecules. TCRdb re-derived calls from the RACE reads in MiXCR, one entry per CDR3 protein. The sample includes about 380,000 distinct CDR3 sequences, roughly 4.8% of them seen just once. CDR1 and CDR2 from the germline V gene are SNHLY and FYNNEI. The CDR3 runs 15 residues. Trimming removed 6 bases from V and 0 bases from J, with 14 bases in between. This clonotype showed up many times. Time point here: patch test 1, 2 weeks after DPC sensitization. Treatment: therapeutic diphenylcyclopropenone sensitization with weekly scalp DPC.

The chain is built from TRBV2 and TRBJ1-1; a possible D gene is TRBD1 (5 bases). Source: whole blood, taken in connection with sensitization to the hapten diphenylcyclopropenone (DPC). The sequence was collected from a woman in her fifties or sixties with alopecia areata. Some clones in this sample may be carry-over from other donors' samples. Here the CDR3 reads CASRGWGTMNTEAFF. Written as DNA, the CDR3 is TGTGCCAGCAGGGGCTGGGGGACGATGAACACTGAAGCTTTCTTT.